This T cell receptor (beta chain) was recorded in a study of CD8 T cells in ankylosing spondylitis. Regarding the study as a whole: Made up of about eight highly homologous variants, a TCR beta motif appeared characteristic of ankylosing spondylitis blood. Researchers reportedly found disease-linked clones significantly enriched in matched ankylosing spondylitis synovial fluid.

V gave up 4 bases and J gave up 1 base; unmatched junction bases: 4. Germline CDR1 SGHRS, CDR2 YFSETQ. The CDR3 consists of 15 residues. Molecular-barcoded quantitative 5'-RACE produced these TCR beta libraries. TCRdb re-called the 5' RACE reads with MiXCR, one entry per CDR3 protein. The sample has tens of thousands of distinct CDR3 sequences, 7.4% seen once. In its sample, this clonotype was seen many times. Its antigen is still unknown. This TCR was recovered from a female donor with ankylosing spondylitis or in good health (not recorded which). The specimen sequenced was blood, either unsorted or a sorted T cell fraction (not recorded which). The J gene is TRBJ2-3, the V gene TRBV5-1; the match to TRBD1 covers 9 bases. CDR3 amino acids: CASSEQGAGTDTQYF. The CDR3 nucleotides read TGCGCCAGCAGCGAACAGGGGGCGGGCACAGATACGCAGTATTTT.